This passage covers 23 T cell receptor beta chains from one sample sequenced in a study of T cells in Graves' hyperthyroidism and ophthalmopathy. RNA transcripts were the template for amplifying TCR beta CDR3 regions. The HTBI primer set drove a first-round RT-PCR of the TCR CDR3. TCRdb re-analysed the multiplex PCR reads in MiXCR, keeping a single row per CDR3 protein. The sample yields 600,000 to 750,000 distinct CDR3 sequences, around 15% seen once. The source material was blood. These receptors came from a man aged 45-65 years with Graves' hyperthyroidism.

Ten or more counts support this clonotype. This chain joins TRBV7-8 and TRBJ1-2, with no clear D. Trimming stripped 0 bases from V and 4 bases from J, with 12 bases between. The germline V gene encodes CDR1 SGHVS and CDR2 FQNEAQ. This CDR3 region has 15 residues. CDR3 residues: CASSLALGRPYGYTF. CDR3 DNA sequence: TGTGCCAGCAGCTTAGCGCTGGGCAGACCCTATGGCTACACCTTC.

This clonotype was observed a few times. The CDR3 sequence is CASSQDMETGVLYGYTF. DNA of the CDR3: TGCGCCAGCAGCCAAGATATGGAGACAGGGGTCCTCTATGGCTACACCTTC. The genes are TRBV4-3 and TRBJ1-2; 8 nucleotides line up with TRBD1. Germline V gives CDR1 LGHNA, CDR2 YSLEER. Unmatched junction bases numbered 10, after V lost 0 bases and J lost 4 bases. The CDR3 sequence is 17 residues long.

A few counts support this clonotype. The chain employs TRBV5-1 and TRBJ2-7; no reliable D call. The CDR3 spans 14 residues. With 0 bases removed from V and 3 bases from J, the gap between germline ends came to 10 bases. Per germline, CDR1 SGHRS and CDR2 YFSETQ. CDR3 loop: CASSLDGVRYEQYF. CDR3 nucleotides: TGCGCCAGCAGCTTGGATGGGGTACGCTACGAGCAGTACTTC. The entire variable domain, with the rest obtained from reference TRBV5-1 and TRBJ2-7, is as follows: KAGVTQTPRYLIKTRGQQVTLSCSPISGHRSVSWYQQTPGQGLQFLFEYFSETQRNKGNFPGRFSGRQFSNSRSEMNVSTLELGDSALYLCASSLDGVRYEQYFGPGTRLTVT.

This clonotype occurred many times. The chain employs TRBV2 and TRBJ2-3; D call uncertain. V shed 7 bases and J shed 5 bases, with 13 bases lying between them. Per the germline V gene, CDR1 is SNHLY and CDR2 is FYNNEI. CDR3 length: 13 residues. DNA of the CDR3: TGTGCCAGCATGGGCACCGCCCTAGATACGCAGTATTTT. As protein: CASMGTALDTQYF.

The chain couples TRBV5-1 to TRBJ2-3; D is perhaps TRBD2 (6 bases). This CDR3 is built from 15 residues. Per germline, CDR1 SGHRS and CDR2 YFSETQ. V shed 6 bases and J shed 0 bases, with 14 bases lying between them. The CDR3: CASKVAASSTDTQYF. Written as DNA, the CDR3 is TGCGCCAGCAAGGTAGCGGCTTCTAGCACAGATACGCAGTATTTT.

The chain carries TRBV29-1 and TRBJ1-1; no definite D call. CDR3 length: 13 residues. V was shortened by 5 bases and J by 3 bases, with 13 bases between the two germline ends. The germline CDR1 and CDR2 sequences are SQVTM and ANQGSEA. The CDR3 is CSVTAGAYTEAFF. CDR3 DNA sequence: TGCAGCGTTACGGCAGGCGCGTACACTGAAGCTTTCTTT.

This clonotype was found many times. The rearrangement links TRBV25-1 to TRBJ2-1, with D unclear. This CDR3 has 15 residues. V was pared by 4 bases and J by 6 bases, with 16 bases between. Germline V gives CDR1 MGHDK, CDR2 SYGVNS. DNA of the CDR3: TGTGCCAGCAGTGCCTTTACTATGATCGGCAATGAGCAGTTCTTC. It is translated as CASSAFTMIGNEQFF.

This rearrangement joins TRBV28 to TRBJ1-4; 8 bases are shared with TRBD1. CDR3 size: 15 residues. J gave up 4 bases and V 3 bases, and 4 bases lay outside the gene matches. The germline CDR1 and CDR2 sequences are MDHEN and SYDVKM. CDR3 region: CASSFATGVNEKLFF. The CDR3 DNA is TGTGCCAGCAGTTTCGCGACAGGGGTTAATGAAAAACTGTTTTTT. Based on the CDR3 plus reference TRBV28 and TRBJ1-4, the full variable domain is DVKVTQSSRYLVKRTGEKVFLECVQDMDHENMFWYRQDPGLGLRLIYFSYDVKMKEKGDIPEGYSVSREKKERFSLILESASTNQTSMYLCASSFATGVNEKLFFGSGTQLSVL.

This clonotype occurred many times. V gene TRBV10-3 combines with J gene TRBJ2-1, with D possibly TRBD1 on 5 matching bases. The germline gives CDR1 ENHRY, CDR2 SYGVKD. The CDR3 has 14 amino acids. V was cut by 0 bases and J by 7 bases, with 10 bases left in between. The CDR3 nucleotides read TGTGCCATCAGTGAGTCGGGGCCGGTAAATGAGCAGTTCTTC. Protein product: CAISESGPVNEQFF.

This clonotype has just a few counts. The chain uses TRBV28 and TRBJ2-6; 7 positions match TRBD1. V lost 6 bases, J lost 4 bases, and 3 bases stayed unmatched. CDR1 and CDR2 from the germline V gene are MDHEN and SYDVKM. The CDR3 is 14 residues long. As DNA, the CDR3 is TGTGCCAGCAGGACAGGGATCGGGGCCAACGTCCTGACTTTC. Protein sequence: CASRTGIGANVLTF.

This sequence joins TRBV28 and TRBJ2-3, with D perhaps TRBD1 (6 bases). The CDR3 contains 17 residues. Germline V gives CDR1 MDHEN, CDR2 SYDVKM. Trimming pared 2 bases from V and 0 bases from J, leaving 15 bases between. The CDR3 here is CASSLPITGTSTDTQYF. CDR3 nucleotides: TGTGCCAGCAGTTTACCTATAACAGGGACCAGCACAGATACGCAGTATTTT.

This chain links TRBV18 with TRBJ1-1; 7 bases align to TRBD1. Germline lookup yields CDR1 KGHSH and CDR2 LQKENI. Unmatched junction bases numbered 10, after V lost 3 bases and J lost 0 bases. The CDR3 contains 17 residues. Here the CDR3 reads CASSPQQGTPLNTEAFF. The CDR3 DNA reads TGTGCCAGCTCACCTCAACAGGGGACCCCCTTGAACACTGAAGCTTTCTTT.

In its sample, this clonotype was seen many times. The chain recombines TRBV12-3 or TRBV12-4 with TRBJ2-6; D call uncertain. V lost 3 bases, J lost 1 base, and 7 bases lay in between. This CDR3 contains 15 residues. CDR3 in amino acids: CASSLLGSGANVLTF. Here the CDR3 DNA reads TGTGCCAGCAGTTTGCTAGGGTCTGGGGCCAACGTCCTGACTTTC.

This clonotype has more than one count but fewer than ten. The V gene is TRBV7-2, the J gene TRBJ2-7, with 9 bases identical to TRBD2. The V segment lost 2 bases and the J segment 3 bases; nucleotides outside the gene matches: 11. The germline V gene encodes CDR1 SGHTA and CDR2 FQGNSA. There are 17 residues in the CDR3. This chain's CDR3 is CASSLSWREGLRYEQYF. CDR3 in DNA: TGTGCCAGCAGCTTATCATGGCGGGAGGGCCTCCGCTACGAGCAGTACTTC. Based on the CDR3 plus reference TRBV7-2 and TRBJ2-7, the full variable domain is GAGVSQSPSNKVTEKGKDVELRCDPISGHTALYWYRQSLGQGLEFLIYFQGNSAPDKSGLPSDRFSAERTGGSVSTLTIQRTQQEDSAVYLCASSLSWREGLRYEQYFGPGTRLTVT.

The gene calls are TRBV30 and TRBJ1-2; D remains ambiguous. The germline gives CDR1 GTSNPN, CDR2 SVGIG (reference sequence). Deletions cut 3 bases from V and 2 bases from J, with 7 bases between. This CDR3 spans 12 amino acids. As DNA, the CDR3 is TGTGCCTGGAGAAAGTGGAACTATGGCTACACCTTC. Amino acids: CAWRKWNYGYTF. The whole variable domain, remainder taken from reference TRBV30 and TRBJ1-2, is SQTIHQWPATLVQPVGSPLSLECTVEGTSNPNLYWYRQAAGRGLQLLFYSVGIGQISSEVPQNLSASRPQDRQFILSSKKLLLSDSGFYLCAWRKWNYGYTFGSGTRLTVV.

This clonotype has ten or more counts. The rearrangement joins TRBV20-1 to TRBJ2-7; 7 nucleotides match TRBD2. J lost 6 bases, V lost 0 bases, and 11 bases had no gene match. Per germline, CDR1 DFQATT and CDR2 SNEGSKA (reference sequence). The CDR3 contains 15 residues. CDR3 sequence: CSARDGGGPLREQYF. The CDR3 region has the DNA TGCAGTGCTAGAGATGGGGGAGGGCCATTACGCGAGCAGTACTTC.

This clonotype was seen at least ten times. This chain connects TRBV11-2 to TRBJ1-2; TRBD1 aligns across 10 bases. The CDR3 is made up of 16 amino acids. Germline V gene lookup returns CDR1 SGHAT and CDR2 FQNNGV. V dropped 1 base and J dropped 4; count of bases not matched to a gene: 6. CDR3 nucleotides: TGTGCCAGCAGCTTAGCCCTCCGGGACAGGGGCTATGGCTACACCTTC. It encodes CASSLALRDRGYGYTF.

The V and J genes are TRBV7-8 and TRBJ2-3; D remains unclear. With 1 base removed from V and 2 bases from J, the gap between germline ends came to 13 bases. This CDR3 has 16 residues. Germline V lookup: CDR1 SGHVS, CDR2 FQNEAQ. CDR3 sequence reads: CASSLVGRTLTDTQYF. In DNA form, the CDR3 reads TGTGCCAGCAGCTTAGTCGGCCGTACCCTCACAGATACGCAGTATTTT.

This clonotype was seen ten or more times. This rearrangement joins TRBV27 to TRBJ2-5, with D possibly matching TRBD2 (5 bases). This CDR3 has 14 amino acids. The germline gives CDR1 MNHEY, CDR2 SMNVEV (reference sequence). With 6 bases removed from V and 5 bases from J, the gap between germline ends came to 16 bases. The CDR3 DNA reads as TGTGCCAGCAGAAACCCGGGGTCGGGGGAGACCCAGTACTTC. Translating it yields CASRNPGSGETQYF.

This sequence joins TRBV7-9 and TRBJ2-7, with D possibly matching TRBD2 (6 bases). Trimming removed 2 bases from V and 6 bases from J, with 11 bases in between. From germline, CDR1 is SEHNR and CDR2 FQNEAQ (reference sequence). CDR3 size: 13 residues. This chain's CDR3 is CASSLNEGGEQYF. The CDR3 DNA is TGTGCCAGCAGCTTAAACGAGGGAGGCGAGCAGTACTTC. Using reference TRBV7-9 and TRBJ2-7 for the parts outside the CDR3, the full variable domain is DTGVSQNPRHKITKRGQNVTFRCDPISEHNRLYWYRQTLGQGPEFLTYFQNEAQLEKSRLLSDRFSAERPKGSFSTLEIQRTEQGDSAMYLCASSLNEGGEQYFGPGTRLTVT.

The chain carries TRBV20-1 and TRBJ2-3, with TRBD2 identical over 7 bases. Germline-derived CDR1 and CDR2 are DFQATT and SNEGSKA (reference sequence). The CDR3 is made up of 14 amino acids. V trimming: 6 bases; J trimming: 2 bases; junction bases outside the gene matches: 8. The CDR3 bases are TGCAGTGCCAGGAGGCGGGAGTCCACAGATACGCAGTATTTT. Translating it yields CSARRRESTDTQYF.

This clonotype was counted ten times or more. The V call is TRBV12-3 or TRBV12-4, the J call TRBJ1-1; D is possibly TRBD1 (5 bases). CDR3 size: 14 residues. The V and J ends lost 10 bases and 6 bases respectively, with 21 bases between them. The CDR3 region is CANLAFEGSPEAFF. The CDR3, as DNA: TGTGCCAACCTCGCCTTCGAGGGGAGTCCTGAAGCTTTCTTT.

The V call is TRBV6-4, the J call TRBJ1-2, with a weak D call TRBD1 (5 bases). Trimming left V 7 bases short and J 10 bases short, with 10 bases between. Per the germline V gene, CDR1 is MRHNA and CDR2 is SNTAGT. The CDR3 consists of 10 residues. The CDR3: CASKGPPYTF. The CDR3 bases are TGTGCCAGCAAGGGACCGCCCTACACCTTC.